Listed below are T cell receptor beta chains from one sample, sequenced in a study of T-cell memory formation after mild COVID-19. TCRdb independently ran MiXCR on the 5' RACE reads; one entry per CDR3 protein. The sample lists 500,000 to 550,000 distinct CDR3 sequences, over 20% seen once, with around an eighth in the top ten. Sequencing was performed on PBMCs or a T cell subset sorted from them (not recorded which). These receptors all stem from an adult woman who had mild COVID-19 (a few samples of this study predate the infection). Cell type and time point are not known. Both conserved end residues are part of each CDR3. D genes are given only for firm matches. Part of the rows lack a size; the others show once, few, many or a class for expanded clones.

J,V,size,D,DNA,CDR3
TRBJ2-1,TRBV12-3/TRBV12-4,.,.,TGTGCCAGCAGTTTAGGTCTTGGGGGACCGACTCATTACAATGAGCAGTTCTTC,CASSLGLGGPTHYNEQFF
TRBJ1-1,TRBV4-1,few,.,TGCGCCAGCAGCCGGTGGGACGGTGCGGTGAACACTGAAGCTTTCTTT,CASSRWDGAVNTEAFF
TRBJ1-1,TRBV24-1,.,.,TGTGCCACCAGCGAAGGACCGAACACTGAAGCTTTCTTT,CATSEGPNTEAFF
TRBJ1-4,TRBV20-1,.,.,TGCAGTGCTAGAAGACAGGTCGGGAATACCGCAACTAATGAAAAACTGTTTTTT,CSARRQVGNTATNEKLFF
TRBJ2-7,TRBV5-4,few,.,TGTGCCAGCAGCTTGGCCGGGGCTAACGAGCAGTACTTC,CASSLAGANEQYF
TRBJ2-3,TRBV5-1,few,TRBD2,TGCGCCAGCAGCTTGGCAGTAGCGGGGGTGACAGATACGCAGTATTTT,CASSLAVAGVTDTQYF
TRBJ1-2,TRBV6-5,.,.,TGTGCCAGCAGTTATAAGGGGGACGGCTACACCTTC,CASSYKGDGYTF
TRBJ1-6,TRBV7-8,.,TRBD1,TGTGCCAGCAGCCTCCAGACAGGGGTATCACCCCTCCACTTT,CASSLQTGVSPLHF
TRBJ2-7,TRBV7-2,.,.,TGTGCCAGCAAGCCGTCCAGCTCCTACGAGCAGTACTTC,CASKPSSSYEQYF
TRBJ1-1,TRBV13,.,.,TGTGCCAGCAGCTTAGAGTTCACTGAAGCTTTCTTT,CASSLEFTEAFF
TRBJ1-4,TRBV12-3/TRBV12-4,.,.,TGTGCCAGCAGTTACCGGCCGGGCGTTAATGAAAAACTGTTTTTT,CASSYRPGVNEKLFF
TRBJ1-3,TRBV9,few,TRBD1,TGTGCCAGCTCGGGGACAGGGGGCCGGAACACCATATATTTT,CASSGTGGRNTIYF
TRBJ2-5,TRBV12-3/TRBV12-4,.,TRBD2,TGTGCCAGCAGAAGAGGACTAGCGACCCAAGAGACCCAGTACTTC,CASRRGLATQETQYF
TRBJ1-1,TRBV30,.,TRBD1,TGTGCCTGGAGTGTACCCGGGGACAGGGGGCGCCCTGAAGCTTTCTTT,CAWSVPGDRGRPEAFF
TRBJ2-7,TRBV4-3,.,.,TGCGCCAGCAGCCAAGGTTCCTTTTCCAACGAGCAGTACTTC,CASSQGSFSNEQYF
TRBJ2-4,TRBV20-1,few,TRBD1,TGCAGTGCAGGCCCCGGGACAGGGGCCAAAAACATTCAGTACTTC,CSAGPGTGAKNIQYF
TRBJ2-2,TRBV15,few,.,TGTGCCACCAGCAGAGACCGGGACCTCGGTCGCGGCACCGGGGAGCTGTTTTTT,CATSRDRDLGRGTGELFF
TRBJ2-7,TRBV5-1,.,.,TGCGCCAGCAGCTCCCGGGGATTGGGTGTCTACGAGCAGTACTTC,CASSSRGLGVYEQYF
TRBJ2-7,TRBV15,few,.,TGTGCCACCAGCAGTCCTGGGGGGGGCAACGAGCAGTACTTC,CATSSPGGGNEQYF
TRBJ2-7,TRBV7-9,.,.,TGTGCCAGCAGCTTAGCGGTGGGGACCGAGGCGCACTACGAGCAGTACTTC,CASSLAVGTEAHYEQYF
TRBJ2-3,TRBV3-1,.,.,TGTGCCAGCAGCTCCCCTTTCACAGGGAGTAAGGGCACAGATACGCAGTATTTT,CASSSPFTGSKGTDTQYF
TRBJ2-1,TRBV5-4,.,TRBD2,TGTGCCAGCAGCGGGACTAGGGGGAATGAGCAGTTCTTC,CASSGTRGNEQFF
TRBJ2-3,TRBV5-1,.,TRBD2,TGCGCCAGCAGCTCGTACACTAGCGGGGGGGCCGCGGATACGCAGTATTTT,CASSSYTSGGAADTQYF
TRBJ1-5,TRBV30,few,.,TGTGCCTGGAGTGTAGAGCGGGGTTTCCAGCCCCAGCATTTT,CAWSVERGFQPQHF
TRBJ2-1,TRBV29-1,.,.,TGCAGCGTTGGCAACAGGTCGAGAAATGAGCAGTTCTTC,CSVGNRSRNEQFF
TRBJ1-2,TRBV10-3,few,TRBD1,TGTGCCATCAGTCCCTCGACAGGGTACTATGGCTACACCTTC,CAISPSTGYYGYTF